These 25 T cell receptor beta chains came from one sample sequenced in a study of beta chain features in type 1 diabetes (dated by TCRdb to the late 2010s). Preparation of the library involved the immunoSEQ multiplex PCR assay. The entire isolated RNA was reverse transcribed using the High Capacity cDNA Reverse Transcription Kit, and thus expressed TCRB transcripts were sequenced. As stored in TCRdb, this immuneACCESS dataset retains in-frame rearrangements with V and J assigned. A fraction of the clones does not appear; measured against another copy, unresolved V genes explain less than half of the discrepancy, and the remainder lacks a known reason. This sample is represented by hundreds of thousands of clones; about 71% of them were singletons. Of the sample, almost 0.055% is held by the ten largest clones. Input material: naive CD4+ T cells from blood. The cell subset or site label for this specimen denotes: true naive CD4+ T cells. Receptors originate from a young man in good health.

The chain carries TRBV7-2 and TRBJ2-2; tentative D call: TRBD1 (6 bases). V lost 1 base and J 4 bases, leaving 10 bases between the germline ends. Per germline, CDR1 SGHTA and CDR2 FQGNSA. This CDR3 is 15 amino acids long. The CDR3 DNA follows: TGTGCCAGCAGCTTAGACAGGGTATCCACCGGGGAGCTGTTTTTT. Encoded protein: CASSLDRVSTGELFF.

This clone was seen a handful of times. The chain joins TRBV30 to TRBJ2-5; 9 bases align to TRBD2. J lost 4 bases, V lost 7 bases, and 1 base had no gene match. CDR1 GTSNPN and CDR2 SVGIG come from the germline V gene (reference sequence). The CDR3 extends over 11 amino acids. CDR3 residues: CALAGVETQYF. CDR3 nucleotides: TGTGCCTTAGCGGGGGTAGAGACCCAGTACTTC.

The rearrangement links TRBV19 to TRBJ1-2; no clear D. The V gene lost 7 bases and the J gene lost 4 bases, with 16 bases spanning the gap. Germline V gives CDR1 LNHDA, CDR2 SQIVND (reference sequence). The CDR3 has 14 amino acids. The DNA of the CDR3 is TGTGCCAGTACCCCCGTAGGGCGCGGCTATGGCTACACCTTC. It is translated as CASTPVGRGYGYTF.

The chain has TRBV28 and TRBJ2-7, with D tentatively TRBD1 (6 bases). This CDR3 contains 14 residues. Looked up from germline, CDR1 is MDHEN and CDR2 is SYDVKM. V was clipped by 7 bases and J by 3 bases, with 16 bases between them. The CDR3 is CASNSRGTHYEQYF. The CDR3 coding sequence is TGTGCCAGCAACTCAAGGGGGACCCACTACGAGCAGTACTTC.

The chain employs TRBV21-1 and TRBJ1-1; whether TRBD1, the table's D call, matches the DNA was not checked. TRBV21-1 is noted as a pseudogene. The CDR3 is 14 residues long. As DNA, the CDR3 is TGTGCCAGCAGCAAATGGCCAATGAACACTGAAGCTTTCTTT. Translating it yields CASSKWPMNTEAFF.

This clone was picked up a small number of times. This chain joins TRBV10-3 and TRBJ2-3; 7 nucleotides match TRBD1. V was clipped by 8 bases and J by 3 bases; unmatched bases: 2. The CDR3 extends over 12 amino acids. Looked up from germline, CDR1 is ENHRY and CDR2 is SYGVKD. The CDR3 DNA is TGTGCCATCGGGGACAGAACAGATACGCAGTATTTT. It translates to CAIGDRTDTQYF.

The J gene is TRBJ2-7, the V gene TRBV7-2; the D gene could be TRBD1 or TRBD2 (5 bases each). This CDR3 comprises 14 residues. V shed 1 base and J shed 2 bases, with 9 bases lying between them. Germline assignment: CDR1 SGHTA and CDR2 FQGNSA. The CDR3 DNA follows: TGTGCCAGCAGCTTAGATGGGGACCCCTACGAGCAGTACTTC. As protein: CASSLDGDPYEQYF.

V and J are TRBV30 and TRBJ1-5; D not certain. V dropped 7 bases and J dropped 4 bases, with 11 bases sitting between them. This CDR3 is built from 12 residues. Per the germline V gene, CDR1 is GTSNPN and CDR2 is SVGIG (reference sequence). The CDR3 nucleotides read TGTGCCTCGGGCCTAGGGAATCAGCCCCAGCATTTT. As protein: CASGLGNQPQHF. Full variable domain (rest looked up from reference TRBV30 and TRBJ1-5): SQTIHQWPATLVQPVGSPLSLECTVEGTSNPNLYWYRQAAGRGLQLLFYSVGIGQISSEVPQNLSASRPQDRQFILSSKKLLLSDSGFYLCASGLGNQPQHFGDGTRLSIL.

The chain joins TRBV7-2 to TRBJ2-1; TRBD1 or TRBD2 may be the D gene (5 bases each). Trimming shortened V by 4 bases and J by 7 bases, and 20 bases separated the two germline ends. CDR1 and CDR2 from the germline V gene are SGHTA and FQGNSA. The CDR3 sequence is 16 residues long. CDR3 coding DNA: TGTGCCAGCAGCTCGCAGGTTGGGGGAACAAAGAATGAGCAGTTCTTC. Residues: CASSSQVGGTKNEQFF. Based on the CDR3 plus reference TRBV7-2 and TRBJ2-1, the full variable domain is GAGVSQSPSNKVTEKGKDVELRCDPISGHTALYWYRQSLGQGLEFLIYFQGNSAPDKSGLPSDRFSAERTGGSVSTLTIQRTQQEDSAVYLCASSSQVGGTKNEQFFGPGTRLTVL.

This clone has just a few counts. This chain joins TRBV2 and TRBJ2-4; either TRBD1 or TRBD2 may fit D (5 bases each). Germline V gives CDR1 SNHLY, CDR2 FYNNEI. The CDR3 sequence is 10 residues long. Trimming took 8 bases from V and 12 from J, leaving 11 bases between them. The CDR3 bases are TGTGCCAGCGCTGGGGACCCTCAGTACTTC. Protein: CASAGDPQYF.

The chain employs TRBV4-2 and TRBJ1-1; D gene unclear. The germline V gene encodes CDR1 LGHNA and CDR2 YNFKEQ. The length of the CDR3 is 14 residues. V gave up 4 bases and J gave up 1 base, with 10 bases separating them. The CDR3 sequence: CASSPPAANTEAFF. DNA of the CDR3: TGTGCCAGCAGCCCCCCGGCGGCGAACACTGAAGCTTTCTTT.

This rearrangement joins TRBV30 to TRBJ2-7, with D tentatively TRBD1 (6 bases). Per the germline V gene, CDR1 is GTSNPN and CDR2 is SVGIG (reference sequence). The V end lost 4 bases, the J end lost 8 bases, and 15 bases lay between the germline ends. The CDR3 covers 12 residues. CDR3 in amino acids: CAWNPDQGKQYF. In DNA form, the CDR3 reads TGTGCCTGGAACCCGGACCAGGGGAAGCAGTACTTC.

The chain recombines TRBV30 with TRBJ2-7, with 7 bases matching TRBD2. V shed 1 base, J shed 6 bases, and the junction held 3 bases outside the gene matches. The CDR3 contains 12 residues. Looked up from germline, CDR1 is GTSNPN and CDR2 is SVGIG (reference sequence). CDR3 DNA sequence: TGTGCCTGGAGTGATCGGGGGGTCGAGCAGTACTTC. This sequence encodes CAWSDRGVEQYF. The full variable domain, rest sourced from reference TRBV30 and TRBJ2-7, is SQTIHQWPATLVQPVGSPLSLECTVEGTSNPNLYWYRQAAGRGLQLLFYSVGIGQISSEVPQNLSASRPQDRQFILSSKKLLLSDSGFYLCAWSDRGVEQYFGPGTRLTVT.

This clone has a handful of counts. Other DNA sequences within the sample encode an identical CDR3. CDR3 coding DNA: TGTGCCAGCAGTTTACAGGGGGCCCACGAGCAGTACTTC. Its protein product is CASSLQGAHEQYF. This chain connects TRBV27 to TRBJ2-7, with 8 positions matching TRBD1. CDR1 and CDR2 (germline): MNHEY, SMNVEV (reference sequence). The V and J ends lost 2 bases and 5 bases, in that order; junction bases with no gene match: 2. The CDR3 sequence is 13 residues long.

This chain uses TRBV29-1 with TRBJ1-5; D not certain. The V and J ends lost 6 bases and 1 base respectively, with 10 bases between them. CDR3 size: 13 residues. Germline CDR1 reads SQVTM; CDR2 reads ANQGSEA. The CDR3 coding sequence is TGCAGCGTCCAGGATTACAGCAATCAGCCCCAGCATTTT. Translation: CSVQDYSNQPQHF. The full variable domain, rest sourced from reference TRBV29-1 and TRBJ1-5, is SAVISQKPSRDICQRGTSLTIQCQVDSQVTMMFWYRQQPGQSLTLIATANQGSEATYESGFVIDKFPISRPNLTFSTLTVSNMSPEDSSIYLCSVQDYSNQPQHFGDGTRLSIL.

This chain uses TRBV7-9 with TRBJ2-7; 7 nucleotides agree with TRBD2. The CDR3 consists of 13 residues. Looked up from germline, CDR1 is SEHNR and CDR2 is FQNEAQ (reference sequence). Trimming took 8 bases from V and 3 from J; bases not matched to a gene: 7. CDR3 DNA: TGTGCCAGCTCAATAGCGGGTATCTACGAGCAGTACTTC. Protein sequence: CASSIAGIYEQYF.

This chain connects TRBV30 to TRBJ1-1; D gene unclear. The CDR3 loop spans 13 amino acids. Germline loops: CDR1 GTSNPN, CDR2 SVGIG (reference sequence). Trimming stripped 2 bases from V and 0 bases from J, with 7 bases between. CDR3 bases: TGTGCCTGGAGTACGACGGTGAACACTGAAGCTTTCTTT. This codes for CAWSTTVNTEAFF.

The J gene is TRBJ2-7, the V gene TRBV7-2; D is ambiguous. Looked up from germline, CDR1 is SGHTA and CDR2 is FQGNSA. V was pared by 3 bases and J by 6 bases, with 9 bases between. The CDR3 runs 12 residues. This CDR3 reads CASSFGPIEQYF. The CDR3 coding sequence is TGTGCCAGCAGCTTCGGCCCCATCGAGCAGTACTTC.

This clone was observed a single time. This chain uses TRBV11-2 with TRBJ2-1, with D possibly TRBD2 on 5 matching bases. The V end lost 4 bases, the J end lost 7 bases, and 11 bases lay between the germline ends. There are 13 residues in the CDR3. Germline CDR1 is SGHAT and CDR2 is FQNNGV. CDR3 sequence reads: CASSSLAINEQFF. The DNA of the CDR3 is TGTGCCAGCAGCTCTCTAGCTATTAATGAGCAGTTCTTC.

The sample holds a few counts of this clone. The rearrangement links TRBV18 to TRBJ2-7; 14 bases align to TRBD2. This CDR3 region has 15 residues. Per germline, CDR1 KGHSH and CDR2 LQKENI. J was trimmed by 4 bases and V by 4 bases; bases with no gene match: 3. The CDR3, as DNA: TGTGCCAGCTCACTGGGACTAGCGGGGGTGTACGAGCAGTACTTC. Its protein is CASSLGLAGVYEQYF.

J is TRBJ2-7 and V is TRBV25-1; TRBD2 matches at 7 bases. This CDR3 contains 12 residues. Trimming cost V 4 bases and J 3 bases; bases outside gene matches: 0. Germline V lookup: CDR1 MGHDK, CDR2 SYGVNS. The chain's CDR3 is CASSGDYYEQYF. The CDR3 coding sequence is TGTGCCAGCAGTGGGGACTACTACGAGCAGTACTTC.

V usage is TRBV15 and J usage is TRBJ2-1; a possible D gene is TRBD1 (5 bases). V lost 3 bases, J lost 5 bases, and 11 bases lay in between. CDR3 length: 14 residues. The germline CDR1 and CDR2 sequences are LNHNV and YYDKDF (reference sequence). CDR3 in DNA: TGTGCCACCAGCAGCCTTATAGGGGACAATGAGCAGTTCTTC. It specifies CATSSLIGDNEQFF.

The chain is built from TRBV7-9 and TRBJ1-2; tentative D call: TRBD1 (5 bases). This CDR3 is 14 amino acids long. V dropped 4 bases and J dropped 7 bases, with 16 bases sitting between them. Germline CDR1 SEHNR, CDR2 FQNEAQ (reference sequence). The chain's CDR3 is CASSSPEGFSGYTF. CDR3 nucleotides: TGTGCCAGCAGCTCACCGGAGGGGTTCAGTGGCTACACCTTC.

The V and J genes are TRBV30 and TRBJ2-5; D may match TRBD1 or TRBD2 (5 bases each). V dropped 2 bases and J dropped 2 bases, with 9 bases sitting between them. This CDR3 spans 13 amino acids. The germline CDR1 and CDR2 sequences are GTSNPN and SVGIG (reference sequence). Here the CDR3 reads CAWSWDQQETQYF. The CDR3 DNA is TGTGCCTGGAGTTGGGACCAGCAAGAGACCCAGTACTTC.

J is TRBJ2-5 and V is TRBV7-4; D might be TRBD1 (5 bases). The CDR3 totals 16 residues. V was shortened by 5 bases and J by 1 base, with 17 bases between the two germline ends. The germline CDR1 and CDR2 sequences are SGHVT and SQSDAQ. The chain's CDR3 is CASSRRQSSLQETQYF. The CDR3 DNA sequence: TGTGCCAGCAGCCGCCGACAGTCGAGCCTCCAAGAGACCCAGTACTTC. The full variable domain, with the rest looked up from reference TRBV7-4 and TRBJ2-5, is GAGVSQSPRYKVAKRGRDVALRCDSISGHVTLYWYRQTLGQGSEVLTYSQSDAQRDKSGRPSGRFSAERPERSVSTLKIQRTEQGDSAVYLCASSRRQSSLQETQYFGPGTRLLVL.